This T cell receptor beta chain emerged from a study of T and B cells in COVID-19 patients. As for the study in general: Recovered patients mostly had mild to moderate COVID-19 managed as outpatients. At median age around 37 years, recovered patients were younger than active-infection patients at under 70. Findings of the study overall: Of approximately 2,400 TCR clusters found only in the recovered cohort, 25 to 35 had low generation probability. Symptomatic-phase blood samples from mildly ill patients and early samples from severe cases were scarce.

Each TRB amplification used roughly 220-550 ng of genomic DNA from blood. CDR1 MNHEY and CDR2 SVGAGI come from the germline V gene. This CDR3 is built from 15 residues. Trimming took off 0 bases at V and 6 bases at J, with 15 bases between the two ends. BIOMED2 TRB-A/B primer pools were used in multiplex TRB PCR. Each CDR3 protein gets one entry after TCRdb re-called the multiplex PCR reads with MiXCR. The profile shows more than 15,000 distinct CDR3 sequences, 36% of them singletons. Note on this clonotype: Antigen unknown.

The genes are TRBV6-5 and TRBJ2-7; D unclear. Sample: blood. The sequence derives from a human donor with active COVID-19. CDR3 nucleotides: TGTGCCAGCAGTTACTCTATCCAATCCTTGGGCGAGCAGTACGTC. It translates to CASSYSIQSLGEQYV.